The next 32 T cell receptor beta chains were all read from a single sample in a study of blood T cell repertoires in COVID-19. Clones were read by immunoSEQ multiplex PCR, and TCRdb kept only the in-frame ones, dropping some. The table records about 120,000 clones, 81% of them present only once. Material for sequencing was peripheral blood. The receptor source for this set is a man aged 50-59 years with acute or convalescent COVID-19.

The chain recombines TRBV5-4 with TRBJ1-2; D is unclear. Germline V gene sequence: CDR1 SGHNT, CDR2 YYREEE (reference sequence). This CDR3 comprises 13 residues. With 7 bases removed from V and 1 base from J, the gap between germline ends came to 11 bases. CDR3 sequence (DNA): TGTGCCAGCCGCGGGAGTTTTAACTATGGCTACACCTTC. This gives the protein CASRGSFNYGYTF.

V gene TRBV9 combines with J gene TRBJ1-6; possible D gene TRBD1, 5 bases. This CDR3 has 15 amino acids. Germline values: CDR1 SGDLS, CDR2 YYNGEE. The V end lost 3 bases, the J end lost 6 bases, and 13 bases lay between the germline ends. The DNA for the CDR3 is TGTGCCAGCAGCGCCCGGGGGGGTGGTAATTCACCCCTCCACTTT. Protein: CASSARGGGNSPLHF.

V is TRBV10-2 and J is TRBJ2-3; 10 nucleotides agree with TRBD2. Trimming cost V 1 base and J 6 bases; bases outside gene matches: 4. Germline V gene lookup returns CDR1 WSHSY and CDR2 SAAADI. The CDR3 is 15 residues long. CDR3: CASSEWTSGRDTQYF. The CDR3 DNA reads TGCGCCAGCAGTGAGTGGACTAGCGGAAGGGATACGCAGTATTTT.

DNA for the CDR3: TGCGCCAGCAGCCAGGAGACAGCAACCAACACTGAAGCTTTCTTT. It specifies CASSQETATNTEAFF. This sequence joins TRBV4-1 and TRBJ1-1, with D perhaps matching TRBD1 (5 bases). This CDR3 region has 15 residues. The germline CDR1 and CDR2 sequences are MGHRA and YSYEKL. Between the trimmed V and J ends, which lost 3 bases and 2 bases, there was a span of 13 bases.

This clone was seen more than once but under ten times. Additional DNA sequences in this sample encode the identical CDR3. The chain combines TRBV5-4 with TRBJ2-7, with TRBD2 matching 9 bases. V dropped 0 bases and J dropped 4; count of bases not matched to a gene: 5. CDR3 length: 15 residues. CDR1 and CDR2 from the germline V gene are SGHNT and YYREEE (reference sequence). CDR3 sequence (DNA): TGTGCCAGCAGCTTGGACGGCGGGGGGGCGTACGAGCAGTACTTC. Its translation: CASSLDGGGAYEQYF.

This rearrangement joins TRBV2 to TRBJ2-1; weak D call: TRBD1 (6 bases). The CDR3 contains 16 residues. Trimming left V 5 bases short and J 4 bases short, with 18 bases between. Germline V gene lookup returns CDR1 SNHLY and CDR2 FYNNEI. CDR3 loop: CASSSGQSTVYNEQFF. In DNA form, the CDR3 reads TGTGCCAGCAGTAGCGGACAGTCGACTGTATACAATGAGCAGTTCTTC.

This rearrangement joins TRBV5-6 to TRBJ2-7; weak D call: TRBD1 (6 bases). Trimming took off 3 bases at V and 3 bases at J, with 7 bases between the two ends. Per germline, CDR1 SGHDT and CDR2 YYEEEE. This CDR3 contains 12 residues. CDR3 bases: TGTGCCAGCAGCTCACAGGGCTACGAGCAGTACTTC. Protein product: CASSSQGYEQYF.

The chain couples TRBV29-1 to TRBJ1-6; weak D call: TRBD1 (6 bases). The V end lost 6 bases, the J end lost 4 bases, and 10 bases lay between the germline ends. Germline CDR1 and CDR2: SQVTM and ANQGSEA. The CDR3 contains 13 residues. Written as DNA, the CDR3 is TGCAGCGTCCGGACAGCTTATAATTCACCCCTCCACTTT. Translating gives CSVRTAYNSPLHF.

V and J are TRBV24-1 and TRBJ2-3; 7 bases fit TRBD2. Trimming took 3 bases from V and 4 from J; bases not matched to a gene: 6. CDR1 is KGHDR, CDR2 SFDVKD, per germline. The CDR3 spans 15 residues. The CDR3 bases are TGTGCCACCAGTGATCCTCGGGAGGCAGCAGATACGCAGTATTTT. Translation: CATSDPREAADTQYF.

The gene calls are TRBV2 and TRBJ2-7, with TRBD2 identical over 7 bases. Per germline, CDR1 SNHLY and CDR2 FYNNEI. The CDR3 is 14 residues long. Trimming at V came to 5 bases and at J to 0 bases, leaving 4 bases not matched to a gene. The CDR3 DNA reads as TGTGCCAGCAGTCTAGCGGTTAGCTCCTACGAGCAGTACTTC. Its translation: CASSLAVSSYEQYF.

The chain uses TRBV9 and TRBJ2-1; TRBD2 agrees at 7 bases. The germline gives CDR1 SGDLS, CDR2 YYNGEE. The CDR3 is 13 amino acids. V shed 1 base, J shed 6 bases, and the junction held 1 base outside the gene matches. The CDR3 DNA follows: TGTGCCAGCAGCGTAAGCGGGATCAATGAGCAGTTCTTC. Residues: CASSVSGINEQFF.

DNA of the CDR3: TGTGCCACCAGTGATTTTGGTGGCGGGGCTGGCACAGATACGCAGTATTTT. Translating it yields CATSDFGGGAGTDTQYF. The J gene is TRBJ2-3, the V gene TRBV24-1; a weak D match, TRBD2 (6 bases). Germline-derived CDR1 and CDR2 are KGHDR and SFDVKD. The CDR3 totals 17 residues. V was shortened by 1 base and J by 1 base, with 14 bases between the two germline ends.

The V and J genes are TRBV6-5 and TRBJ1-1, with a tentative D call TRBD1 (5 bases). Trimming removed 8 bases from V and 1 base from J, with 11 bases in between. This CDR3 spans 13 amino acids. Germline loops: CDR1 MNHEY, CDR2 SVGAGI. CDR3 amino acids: CASAGKWNTEAFF. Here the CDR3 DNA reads TGTGCCAGCGCAGGGAAGTGGAACACTGAAGCTTTCTTT.

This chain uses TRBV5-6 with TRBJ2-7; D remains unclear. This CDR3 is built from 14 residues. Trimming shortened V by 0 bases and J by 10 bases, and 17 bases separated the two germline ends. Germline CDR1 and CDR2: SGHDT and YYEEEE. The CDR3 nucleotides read TGTGCCAGCAGCTTGGATCCACGAACAGTCGTCCAGTACTTC. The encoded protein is CASSLDPRTVVQYF.

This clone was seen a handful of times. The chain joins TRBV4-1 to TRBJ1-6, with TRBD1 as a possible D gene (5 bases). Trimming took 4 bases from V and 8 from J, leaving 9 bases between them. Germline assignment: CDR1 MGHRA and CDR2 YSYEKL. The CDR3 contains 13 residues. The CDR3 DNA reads TGCGCCAGCAGCCCGACAGATCATTCACCCCTCCACTTT. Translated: CASSPTDHSPLHF.

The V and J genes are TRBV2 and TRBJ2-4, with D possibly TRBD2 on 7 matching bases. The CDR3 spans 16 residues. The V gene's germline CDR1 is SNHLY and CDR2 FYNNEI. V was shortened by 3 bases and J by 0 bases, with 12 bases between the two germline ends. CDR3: CASSDWGGPAKNIQYF. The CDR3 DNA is TGTGCCAGCAGTGACTGGGGGGGGCCAGCCAAAAACATTCAGTACTTC.

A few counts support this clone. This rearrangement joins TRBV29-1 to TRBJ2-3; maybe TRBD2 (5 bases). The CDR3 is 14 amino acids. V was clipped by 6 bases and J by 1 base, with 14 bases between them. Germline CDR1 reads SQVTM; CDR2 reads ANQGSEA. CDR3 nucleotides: TGCAGCGTAACCCGGGGTCCGGGCACAGATACGCAGTATTTT. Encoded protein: CSVTRGPGTDTQYF.

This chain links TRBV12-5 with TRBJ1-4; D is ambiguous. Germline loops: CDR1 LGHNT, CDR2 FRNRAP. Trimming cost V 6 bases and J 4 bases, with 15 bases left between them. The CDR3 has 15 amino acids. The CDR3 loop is CASGRGDGINEKLFF. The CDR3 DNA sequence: TGTGCTAGTGGCCGGGGAGACGGAATTAATGAAAAACTGTTTTTT.

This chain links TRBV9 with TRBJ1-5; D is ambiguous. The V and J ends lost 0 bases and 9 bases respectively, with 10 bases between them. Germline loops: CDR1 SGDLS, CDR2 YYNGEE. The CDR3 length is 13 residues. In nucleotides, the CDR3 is TGTGCCAGCAGCGTAGAGGTGGGAGGGCCCCAGCATTTT. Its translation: CASSVEVGGPQHF.

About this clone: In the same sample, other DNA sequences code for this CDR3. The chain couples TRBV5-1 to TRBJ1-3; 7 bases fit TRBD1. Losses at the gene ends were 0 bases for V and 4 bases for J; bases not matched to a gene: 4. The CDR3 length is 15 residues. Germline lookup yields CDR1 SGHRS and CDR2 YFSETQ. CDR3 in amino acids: CASSLGQGGGNTIYF. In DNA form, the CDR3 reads TGCGCCAGCAGCTTGGGGCAGGGGGGCGGAAACACCATATATTTT. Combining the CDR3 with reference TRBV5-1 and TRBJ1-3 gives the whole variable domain KAGVTQTPRYLIKTRGQQVTLSCSPISGHRSVSWYQQTPGQGLQFLFEYFSETQRNKGNFPGRFSGRQFSNSRSEMNVSTLELGDSALYLCASSLGQGGGNTIYFGEGSWLTVV.

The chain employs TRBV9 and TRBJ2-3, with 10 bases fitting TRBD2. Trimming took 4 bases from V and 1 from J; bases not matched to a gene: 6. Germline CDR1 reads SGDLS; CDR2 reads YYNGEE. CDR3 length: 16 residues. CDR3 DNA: TGTGCCAGCAGCTCCCAAAGCGGGGGGGGCACAGATACGCAGTATTTT. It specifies CASSSQSGGGTDTQYF.

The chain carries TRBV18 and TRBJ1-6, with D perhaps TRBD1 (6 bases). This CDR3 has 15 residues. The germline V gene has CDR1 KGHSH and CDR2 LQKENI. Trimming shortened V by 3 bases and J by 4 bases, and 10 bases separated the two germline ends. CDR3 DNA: TGTGCCAGCTCACCCGGACAGAGATATAATTCACCCCTCCACTTT. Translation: CASSPGQRYNSPLHF.

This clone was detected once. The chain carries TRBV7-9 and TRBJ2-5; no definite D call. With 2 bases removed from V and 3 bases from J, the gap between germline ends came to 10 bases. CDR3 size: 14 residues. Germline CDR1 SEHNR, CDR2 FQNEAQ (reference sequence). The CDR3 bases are TGTGCCAGCAGCTTACCGGTCTTAAAAGAGACCCAGTACTTC. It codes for CASSLPVLKETQYF.

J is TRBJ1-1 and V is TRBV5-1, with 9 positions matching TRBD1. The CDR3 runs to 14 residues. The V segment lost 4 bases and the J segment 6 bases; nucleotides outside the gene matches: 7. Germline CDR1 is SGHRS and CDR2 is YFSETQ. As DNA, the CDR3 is TGCGCCAGCAGCGGTGCACAGGGGGCGGCTGAAGCTTTCTTT. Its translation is CASSGAQGAAEAFF.

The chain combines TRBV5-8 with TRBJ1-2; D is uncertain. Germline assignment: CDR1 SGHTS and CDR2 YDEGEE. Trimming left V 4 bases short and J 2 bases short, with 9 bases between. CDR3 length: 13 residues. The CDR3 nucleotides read TGTGCCAGCAGCGCTACCAAAAACTATGGCTACACCTTC. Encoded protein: CASSATKNYGYTF.

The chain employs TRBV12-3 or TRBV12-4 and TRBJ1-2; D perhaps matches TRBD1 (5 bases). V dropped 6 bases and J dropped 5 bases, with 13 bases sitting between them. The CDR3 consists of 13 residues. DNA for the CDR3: TGTGCCAGCAGGCCAGACAGACGTTATGGCTACACCTTC. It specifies CASRPDRRYGYTF.

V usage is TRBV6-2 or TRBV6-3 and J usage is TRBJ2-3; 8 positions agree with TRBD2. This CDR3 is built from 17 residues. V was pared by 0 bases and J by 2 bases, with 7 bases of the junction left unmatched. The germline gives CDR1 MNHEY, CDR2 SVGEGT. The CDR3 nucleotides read TGTGCCAGCAGTTACTCGAAACTAGCGGATCTCACAGATACGCAGTATTTT. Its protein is CASSYSKLADLTDTQYF.

CDR3 residues: CASSVLGGGSTDTQYF. In DNA, the CDR3 is TGTGCCAGCAGCGTACTGGGCGGGGGGTCGACAGATACGCAGTATTTT. The J gene is TRBJ2-3, the V gene TRBV7-2; the match to TRBD2 covers 8 bases. The CDR3 consists of 16 residues. Germline CDR1 reads SGHTA; CDR2 reads FQGNSA. The J segment lost 3 bases and the V segment lost 5 bases, leaving 10 bases of the junction unmatched.

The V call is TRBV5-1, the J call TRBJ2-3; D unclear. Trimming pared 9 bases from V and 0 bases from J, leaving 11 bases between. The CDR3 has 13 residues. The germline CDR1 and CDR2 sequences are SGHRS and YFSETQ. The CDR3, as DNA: TGCGCCACGCGCTGGTCTAGCACAGATACGCAGTATTTT. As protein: CATRWSSTDTQYF.

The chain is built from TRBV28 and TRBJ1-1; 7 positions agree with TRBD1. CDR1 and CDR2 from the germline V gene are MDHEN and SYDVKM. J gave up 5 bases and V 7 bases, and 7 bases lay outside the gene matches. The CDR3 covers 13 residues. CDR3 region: CASTLNRGTEAFF. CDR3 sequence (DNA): TGTGCCAGCACCCTTAACAGGGGAACTGAAGCTTTCTTT.

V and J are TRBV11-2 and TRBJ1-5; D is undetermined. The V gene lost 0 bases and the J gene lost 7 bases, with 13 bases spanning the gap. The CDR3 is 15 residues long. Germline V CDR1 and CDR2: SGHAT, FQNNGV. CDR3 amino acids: CASSLDGQALQPQHF. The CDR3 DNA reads TGTGCCAGCAGCTTAGATGGGCAGGCTCTACAGCCCCAGCATTTT.

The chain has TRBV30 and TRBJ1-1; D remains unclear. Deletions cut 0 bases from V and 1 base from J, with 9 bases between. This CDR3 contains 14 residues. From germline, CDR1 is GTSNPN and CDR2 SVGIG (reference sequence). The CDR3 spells CAWSVGYKNTEAFF. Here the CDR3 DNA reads TGTGCCTGGAGTGTCGGGTATAAGAACACTGAAGCTTTCTTT.